The T cell receptor (beta chain) described here comes from a study of cytomegalovirus exposure and HLA in healthy donors. CDR1 is SGHDN, CDR2 FVKESK, per germline. With 1 base clipped from V and 5 bases from J, the junction kept 5 bases outside the gene matches. CDR3 length: 16 residues. This clone was seen a few times. The antigen is unknown. Findings and limits, study-wide: HLA alleles were associated with 17,000 or so TCR beta sequences in a later analysis at 0.05 false discovery rate. Within an earlier analysis, most TCR beta V segments proved productive either about 90% or about 30% of the time. V- and J-gene trimming in TCR beta was tied to a missense DCLRE1C variant by an analysis performed later.

A multiplex PCR was run with 60 Vbeta primers and 13 Jbeta primers. Sequencing used immunoSEQ multiplex PCR; TCRdb keeps in-frame clones, though not all of them. The sample yields fewer than 110,000 clones, under 80% seen once. The sequence came from a man aged 40-50 years in good health and CMV-seronegative. The sequenced sample was PBMCs. The rearrangement links TRBV14 to TRBJ1-6; 7 bases line up with TRBD1. The CDR3 region has the DNA TGTGCCAGCAGCCAAGCGACAGGGAACAATAATTCACCCCTCCACTTT. As protein: CASSQATGNNNSPLHF.